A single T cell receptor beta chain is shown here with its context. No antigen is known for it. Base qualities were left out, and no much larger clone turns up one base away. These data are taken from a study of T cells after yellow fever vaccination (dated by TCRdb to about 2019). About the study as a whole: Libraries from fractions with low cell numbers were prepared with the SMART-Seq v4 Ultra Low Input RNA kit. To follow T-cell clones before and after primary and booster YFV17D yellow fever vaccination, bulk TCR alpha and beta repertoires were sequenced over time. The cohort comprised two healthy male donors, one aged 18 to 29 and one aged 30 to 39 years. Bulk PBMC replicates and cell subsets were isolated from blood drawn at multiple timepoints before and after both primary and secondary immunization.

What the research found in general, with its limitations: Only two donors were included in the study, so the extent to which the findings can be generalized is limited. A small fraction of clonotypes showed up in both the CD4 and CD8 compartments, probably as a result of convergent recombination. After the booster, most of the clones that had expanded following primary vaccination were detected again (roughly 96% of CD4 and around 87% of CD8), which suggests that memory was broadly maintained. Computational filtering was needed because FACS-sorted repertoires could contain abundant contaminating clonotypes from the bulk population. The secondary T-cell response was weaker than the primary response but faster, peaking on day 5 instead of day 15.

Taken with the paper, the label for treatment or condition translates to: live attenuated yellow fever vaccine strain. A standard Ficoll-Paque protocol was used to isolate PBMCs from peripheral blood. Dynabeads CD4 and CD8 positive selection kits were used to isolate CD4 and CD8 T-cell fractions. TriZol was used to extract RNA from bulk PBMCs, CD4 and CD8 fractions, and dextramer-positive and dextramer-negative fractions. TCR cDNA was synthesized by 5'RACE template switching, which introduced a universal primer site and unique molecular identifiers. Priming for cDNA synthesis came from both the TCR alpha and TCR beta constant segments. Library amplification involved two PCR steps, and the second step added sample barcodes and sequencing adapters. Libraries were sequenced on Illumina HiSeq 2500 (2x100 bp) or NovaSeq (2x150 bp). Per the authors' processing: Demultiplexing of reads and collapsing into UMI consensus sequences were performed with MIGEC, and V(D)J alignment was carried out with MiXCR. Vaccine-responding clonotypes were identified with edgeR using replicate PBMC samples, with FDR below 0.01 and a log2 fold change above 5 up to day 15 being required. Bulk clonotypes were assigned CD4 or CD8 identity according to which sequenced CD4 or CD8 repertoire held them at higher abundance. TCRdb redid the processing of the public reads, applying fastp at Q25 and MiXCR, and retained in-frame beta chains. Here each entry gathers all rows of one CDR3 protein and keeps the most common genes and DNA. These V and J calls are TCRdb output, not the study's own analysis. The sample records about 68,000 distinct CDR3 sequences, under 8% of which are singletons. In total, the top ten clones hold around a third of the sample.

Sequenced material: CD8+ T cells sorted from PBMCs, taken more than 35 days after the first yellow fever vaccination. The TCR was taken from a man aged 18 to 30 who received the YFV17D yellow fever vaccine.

CDR3 region: CASSSSGGPTDTQYF. The nucleotides are TGCGCCAGCAGCTCAAGCGGGGGGCCGACAGATACGCAGTATTTT. The chain is encoded by TRBV5-1 joined to TRBJ2-3; 9 bases in the junction line up with TRBD2. The CDR3 starts with the cysteine, ends with the phenylalanine, and has 15 residues. Only the CDR3 portion is preserved as DNA: 45 bases, with reading frame beginning at the first base. The germline V gene provides CDR1 SGHRS and CDR2 YFSETQ. V is cut back by 3 bases and J by 3 bases, with 5 bases in the junction unmatched.